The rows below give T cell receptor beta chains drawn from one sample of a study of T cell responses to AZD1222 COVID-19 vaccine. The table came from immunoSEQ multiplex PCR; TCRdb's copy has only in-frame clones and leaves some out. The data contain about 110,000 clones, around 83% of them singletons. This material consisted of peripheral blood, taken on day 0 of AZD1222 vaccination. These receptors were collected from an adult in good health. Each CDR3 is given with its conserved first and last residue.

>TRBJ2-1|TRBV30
CAWRGTSGGYNEQFF
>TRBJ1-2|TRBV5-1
CASSFTGDDGYTF
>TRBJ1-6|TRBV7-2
CASSPDSSDSPLHF
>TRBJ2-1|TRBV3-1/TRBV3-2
CASSLGSSYNEQFF
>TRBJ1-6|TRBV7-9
CASSTGDRVESPLHF
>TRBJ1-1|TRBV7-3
CASSPRVGTEAFF
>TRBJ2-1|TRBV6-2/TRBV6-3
CASSHGGAAYNEQFF
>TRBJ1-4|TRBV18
CASSPTITTRGEKLFF
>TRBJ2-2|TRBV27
CASRRDRGTGELFF
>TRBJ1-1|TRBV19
CASSIWAPGTEAFF
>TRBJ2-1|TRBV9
CASSQQGRSSYNEQFF
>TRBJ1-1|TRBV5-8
CASSSAPLLGTEAFF
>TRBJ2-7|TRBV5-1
CASSLAILSEQYF
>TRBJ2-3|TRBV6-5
CASNAAGYTQYF
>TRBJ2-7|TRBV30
CAWESVSYEQYF
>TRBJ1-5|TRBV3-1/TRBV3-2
CASSQDLGSGQPQHF
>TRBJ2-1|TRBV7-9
CASSQDGQWANNEQFF
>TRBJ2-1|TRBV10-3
CAISVVSGGLRDNEQFF
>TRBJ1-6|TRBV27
CASSFSPQVSPLHF
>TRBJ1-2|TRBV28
CASSLADYGYTF
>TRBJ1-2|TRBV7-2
CASSVHGRVDYGYTF
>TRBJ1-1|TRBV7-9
CASSLAARLGQAFF